One T cell receptor (beta chain) is described in this entry. Its antigen remains unidentified. Sequencing was performed with immunoSEQ multiplex PCR; in TCRdb, only in-frame clones are kept and a portion is missing. The sample shows about 280,000 clones, about 90% of them seen only once. As to treatment: around 19 received Ad26.COV2.S at low or high dose, single or two shots; 5 received placebo; per-sample allocation not given. On day 63 after the first injection, vaccine and placebo recipients gave samples. Vaccination employed an Ad26 vector expressing the Wuhan-strain SARS-CoV-2 spike. The sample originates from a study of Ad26.COV2.S vaccination and SARS-CoV-2 variants. On the study more broadly: Recipients of Ad26.COV2.S got it intramuscularly, once or twice 56 days apart. Whole-study results and caveats: Recipients given vaccine exceeded placebo recipients in spike-specific TCR breadth.

The starting material was peripheral blood, obtained in a trial of Ad26.COV2.S vaccine versus placebo. The origin of this receptor is a person between 18 and 65 years old who received the Ad26.COV2.S COVID-19 vaccine or a placebo.

The CDR3 DNA reads as TGCGCCAGCAGTGACACGGGGGGAAACACCGGGGAGCTGTTTTTT. Encoded protein: CASSDTGGNTGELFF. The chain combines TRBV5-1 with TRBJ2-2, with TRBD2 identical over 7 bases. CDR1 SGHRS and CDR2 YFSETQ come from the germline V gene. The CDR3 sequence is 15 residues long. Losses at the gene ends were 5 bases for V and 2 bases for J; bases not matched to a gene: 6.